This T cell receptor beta chain was retrieved from a study of CD8+ T cells in alopecia areata. Looking at the study overall: Among treated patients, oral tofacitinib was administered at 5 to 10 mg twice daily.

After isolation, RNA underwent reverse transcription to generate cDNA as the sequencing template. The table came from immunoSEQ multiplex PCR; TCRdb's copy has only in-frame clones and leaves some out. Seen here are about 69,000 clones, roughly three fifths observed once, and the top ten hold about 15%. Peripheral blood and lesional scalp punch biopsies were taken from alopecia areata patients. Sorted populations comprised CD4+ and CD8+ T cells obtained from PBMCs. The germline V and J ends were trimmed by 0 bases and 4 bases, with 17 bases remaining between them. The CDR3 sequence is 16 residues long. Per the germline V gene, CDR1 is SQVTM and CDR2 is ANQGSEA.

This sample comprised CD8+ T cells sorted from blood, obtained at week 0. The rearrangement uses TRBV29-1 and TRBJ2-3; D is tentatively TRBD1 or TRBD2 (6 bases each). The TCR comes from a human donor with alopecia areata. The CDR3 sequence: CSVEDLPVGGPDTQYF. CDR3 in DNA: TGCAGCGTTGAAGATCTTCCGGTCGGGGGCCCAGATACGCAGTATTTT.